Below are 32 T cell receptor beta chains sequenced from a single sample in a study of T cell changes during pregnancy in multiple sclerosis. The data were produced by immunoSEQ multiplex PCR, yet TCRdb's version contains in-frame clones alone and is incomplete. The table lists approximately 30,000 clones, over 85% of them singletons, with around 5.1% in the top ten. This material consisted of CD8+ T cells from peripheral blood mononuclear cells, taken in the first trimester of pregnancy. These receptors originate from a female donor with multiple sclerosis, enrolled in a pregnancy study.

This clone was detected only once. The V and J genes are TRBV9 and TRBJ2-5; TRBD1 matches at 8 bases. This CDR3 contains 14 residues. Germline V gene lookup returns CDR1 SGDLS and CDR2 YYNGEE. The ends lost 8 bases at V and 6 bases at J; junction bases unmatched: 12. For the CDR3, the DNA is TGTGCCAGACAACACCCCAGGGGGCGGAAGACCCAGTACTTC. Amino acids: CARQHPRGRKTQYF.

This clone was seen more than once but under ten times. The chain carries TRBV7-9 and TRBJ1-1; possibly TRBD1 for D (5 bases). Trimming took off 2 bases at V and 7 bases at J, with 11 bases between the two ends. The germline V gene encodes CDR1 SEHNR and CDR2 FQNEAQ (reference sequence). This CDR3 region has 13 residues. CDR3 sequence (DNA): TGTGCCAGCAGCTTAACCGGGGGGGGTGAAGCTTTCTTT. Residues: CASSLTGGGEAFF. Full variable domain (rest looked up from reference TRBV7-9 and TRBJ1-1): DTGVSQNPRHKITKRGQNVTFRCDPISEHNRLYWYRQTLGQGPEFLTYFQNEAQLEKSRLLSDRFSAERPKGSFSTLEIQRTEQGDSAMYLCASSLTGGGEAFFGQGTRLTVV.

This chain joins TRBV7-9 and TRBJ1-3; 7 positions agree with TRBD1. The CDR3 is 15 amino acids. V lost 5 bases and J lost 0; bases outside the gene matches: 4. Per the germline V gene, CDR1 is SEHNR and CDR2 is FQNEAQ (reference sequence). CDR3 in DNA: TGTGCCAGCAGCCCAAAGGGGGCCTCTGGAAACACCATATATTTT. Amino acids: CASSPKGASGNTIYF.

The chain recombines TRBV5-6 with TRBJ1-1; TRBD1 matches 7 bases. This CDR3 is built from 17 residues. Trimming removed 4 bases from V and 2 bases from J; junction bases left unmatched: 14. Germline V gene lookup returns CDR1 SGHDT and CDR2 YYEEEE. The CDR3 coding sequence is TGTGCCAGCAGCCCGGGTCCCTTAGGGACAGAAAACACTGAAGCTTTCTTT. As protein: CASSPGPLGTENTEAFF.

This clone came up many times. This chain links TRBV6-4 with TRBJ2-1; 8 nucleotides line up with TRBD2. Germline V gene sequence: CDR1 MRHNA, CDR2 SNTAGT. The V and J ends lost 0 bases and 6 bases, in that order; junction bases with no gene match: 4. The CDR3 spans 15 residues. CDR3 DNA sequence: TGTGCCAGCAGTGACTCGTCCGGGACTAGCAATGAGCAGTTCTTC. This gives the protein CASSDSSGTSNEQFF.

The J gene is TRBJ2-1, the V gene TRBV18; 9 nucleotides match TRBD2. The J segment lost 2 bases and the V segment lost 4 bases, leaving 3 bases of the junction unmatched. The germline V gene has CDR1 KGHSH and CDR2 LQKENI. The CDR3 length is 15 residues. DNA for the CDR3: TGTGCCAGCTCACGGGGACTAGCTACCTACAATGAGCAGTTCTTC. It is translated as CASSRGLATYNEQFF.

The rearrangement joins TRBV27 to TRBJ2-7; 11 bases are a match to TRBD2. J gave up 5 bases and V 4 bases, and 16 bases lay outside the gene matches. The germline V gene encodes CDR1 MNHEY and CDR2 SMNVEV (reference sequence). This CDR3 is 18 amino acids long. The CDR3 DNA follows: TGTGCCAGCAGTTCCGTACGAGCGAGACTAGCGGGATTTCACGAGCAGTACTTC. As protein: CASSSVRARLAGFHEQYF.

This rearrangement joins TRBV6-1 to TRBJ2-1; 12 nucleotides align to TRBD2. V lost 2 bases to trimming and J lost 6 bases; unmatched junction nucleotides: 2. The germline gives CDR1 MNHNS, CDR2 SASEGT. CDR3 size: 15 residues. The DNA for the CDR3 is TGTGCCAGCAGTGAACTAGCGGGAGGGCCCAATGAGCAGTTCTTC. It specifies CASSELAGGPNEQFF.

This clone appeared once. This rearrangement joins TRBV14 to TRBJ2-1, with TRBD2 matching 10 bases. Germline assignment: CDR1 SGHDN and CDR2 FVKESK. The CDR3 consists of 17 residues. The V and J ends lost 0 bases and 7 bases, in that order; junction bases with no gene match: 9. The chain's CDR3 is CASSQDLTGTSVNEQFF. Written as DNA, the CDR3 is TGTGCCAGCAGCCAAGATCTGACCGGGACTAGCGTGAATGAGCAGTTCTTC.

This chain uses TRBV5-6 with TRBJ1-5, with TRBD1 identical over 9 bases. This CDR3 has 14 amino acids. Unmatched junction bases numbered 3, after V lost 3 bases and J lost 5 bases. The germline CDR1 and CDR2 sequences are SGHDT and YYEEEE. CDR3 in DNA: TGTGCCAGCAGCTCAGGGACAGGGTATCAGCCCCAGCATTTT. This sequence encodes CASSSGTGYQPQHF.

J is TRBJ2-1 and V is TRBV4-1, with 10 positions matching TRBD2. With 5 bases clipped from V and 4 bases from J, the junction kept 5 bases outside the gene matches. Germline CDR1 and CDR2: MGHRA and YSYEKL. The CDR3 length is 15 residues. This CDR3 reads CASSLTSGIYNEQFF. CDR3 nucleotide sequence: TGCGCCAGCAGCTTAACTAGCGGGATTTACAATGAGCAGTTCTTC.

The genes are TRBV9 and TRBJ2-3; TRBD1 is a possible D gene (6 bases). In germline, CDR1 is SGDLS, CDR2 YYNGEE. The V end lost 5 bases, the J end lost 6 bases, and 13 bases lay between the germline ends. The CDR3 runs 13 residues. The CDR3 region is CASRDRLSDTQYF. In nucleotides, the CDR3 is TGTGCCAGCAGAGACAGGTTATCGGATACGCAGTATTTT. The full variable domain, its missing parts supplied by reference TRBV9 and TRBJ2-3, is DSGVTQTPKHLITATGQRVTLRCSPRSGDLSVYWYQQSLDQGLQFLIQYYNGEERAKGNILERFSAQQFPDLHSELNLSSLELGDSALYFCASRDRLSDTQYFGPGTRLTVL.

The table lists this clone with a few counts. This chain links TRBV28 with TRBJ1-5; D gene unclear. Trimming removed 3 bases from V and 8 bases from J, with 14 bases in between. The CDR3 is 14 residues long. The germline gives CDR1 MDHEN, CDR2 SYDVKM. The CDR3 loop reads CASSFSGEVKPQHF. CDR3 bases: TGTGCCAGCAGTTTTTCCGGGGAAGTCAAGCCCCAGCATTTT.

CDR3 DNA: TGCGCCAGCAGCCCCGGGGAGGGGACCTACGAGCAGTACTTC. Its protein is CASSPGEGTYEQYF. The chain recombines TRBV4-1 with TRBJ2-7, with 7 bases lining up with TRBD2. In germline, CDR1 is MGHRA, CDR2 YSYEKL. The CDR3 has 14 residues. V gave up 4 bases and J gave up 2 bases; unmatched junction bases: 5.

The V and J genes are TRBV14 and TRBJ2-5; 13 bases agree with TRBD2. Germline V gene lookup returns CDR1 SGHDN and CDR2 FVKESK. The CDR3 has 18 amino acids. The ends lost 4 bases at V and 1 base at J; junction bases unmatched: 9. In DNA, the CDR3 is TGTGCCAGCAGCCGATTCACCGGGACTAGCGGGATCCAAGAGACCCAGTACTTC. Its protein product is CASSRFTGTSGIQETQYF.

The chain combines TRBV5-1 with TRBJ2-1; D possibly corresponds to TRBD2 (6 bases). The CDR3 runs 16 residues. Per germline, CDR1 SGHRS and CDR2 YFSETQ. Trimming cost V 2 bases and J 2 bases, with 14 bases left between them. CDR3: CASSFFPSETYNEQFF. The CDR3 DNA follows: TGCGCCAGCAGCTTTTTCCCTAGCGAAACCTACAATGAGCAGTTCTTC.

The chain has TRBV4-2 and TRBJ1-1, with TRBD1 matching 8 bases. J gave up 1 base and V 4 bases, and 14 bases lay outside the gene matches. The CDR3 length is 18 residues. Germline V gene lookup returns CDR1 LGHNA and CDR2 YNFKEQ. In nucleotides, the CDR3 is TGTGCCAGCAGCCGCCCTACCACAGGGGGTGAGGGGAACACTGAAGCTTTCTTT. This translates into CASSRPTTGGEGNTEAFF.

The gene calls are TRBV7-2 and TRBJ2-1, with D possibly matching TRBD2 (7 bases). V lost 5 bases to trimming and J lost 7 bases, with 9 bases between them. Germline CDR1 and CDR2: SGHTA and FQGNSA. The CDR3 totals 12 residues. The CDR3 sequence: CASSGRGNEQFF. For the CDR3, the DNA is TGTGCCAGCAGCGGGAGGGGGAATGAGCAGTTCTTC.

V is TRBV28 and J is TRBJ2-7; possibly TRBD2 for D (5 bases). The length of the CDR3 is 16 residues. V lost 5 bases to trimming and J lost 2 bases, with 19 bases between them. CDR1 is MDHEN, CDR2 SYDVKM, per germline. CDR3 amino acids: CASSRPGLRGAYEQYF. The CDR3 nucleotides read TGTGCCAGCAGTCGCCCAGGACTCCGTGGAGCCTACGAGCAGTACTTC.

The genes are TRBV29-1 and TRBJ2-3; the match to TRBD2 covers 10 bases. The CDR3 contains 14 residues. V dropped 4 bases and J dropped 2; count of bases not matched to a gene: 3. Looked up from germline, CDR1 is SQVTM and CDR2 is ANQGSEA. The CDR3 nucleotides are TGCAGCGTTGGGACTAGCGGTTACACAGATACGCAGTATTTT. It is translated as CSVGTSGYTDTQYF.

The V gene is TRBV4-2, the J gene TRBJ2-5; weak D call: TRBD2 (6 bases). The CDR3 covers 18 residues. The V and J ends lost 8 bases and 0 bases respectively, with 25 bases between them. Germline CDR1 and CDR2: LGHNA and YNFKEQ. CDR3: CASEGERTGTPHQETQYF. The CDR3 bases are TGTGCCAGCGAAGGAGAAAGGACGGGGACTCCACACCAAGAGACCCAGTACTTC.

The V gene is TRBV28, the J gene TRBJ2-6; TRBD1 matches at 7 bases. CDR3 length: 15 amino acids. V lost 1 base and J lost 13; bases outside the gene matches: 10. Germline lookup yields CDR1 MDHEN and CDR2 SYDVKM. CDR3 nucleotide sequence: TGTGCCAGCAGTTTATTGTTAGGGACAGCTAATGTCCTGACTTTC. Its protein product is CASSLLLGTANVLTF.

The chain carries TRBV10-3 and TRBJ2-1; D unresolved. Germline V gene data show CDR1 as ENHRY and CDR2 as SYGVKD. The CDR3 contains 17 residues. V was cut by 0 bases and J by 6 bases, with 18 bases left in between. The CDR3: CAISESKVRQGSNEQFF. DNA for the CDR3: TGTGCCATCAGTGAGTCAAAGGTGAGACAAGGAAGCAATGAGCAGTTCTTC.

CDR3 nucleotides: TGTGCCAGCAGCCCAACTAGCGGGAGGACGACCCAGTACTTC. It is translated as CASSPTSGRTTQYF. The rearrangement links TRBV7-6 to TRBJ2-5; TRBD2 aligns across 12 bases. Unmatched junction bases numbered 5, after V lost 5 bases and J lost 7 bases. This CDR3 contains 14 residues. Germline V gene data show CDR1 as SGHVS and CDR2 as FNYEAQ.

This sequence joins TRBV9 and TRBJ2-1; TRBD1 might be the D (6 bases). The germline V gene encodes CDR1 SGDLS and CDR2 YYNGEE. The CDR3 consists of 18 residues. Between the trimmed V and J ends, which lost 4 bases and 6 bases, there was a span of 26 bases. DNA for the CDR3: TGTGCCAGCAGCCCACAGTCTCGAGCTAGTGAGGGGGTCAATGAGCAGTTCTTC. Translating it yields CASSPQSRASEGVNEQFF.

CDR3 nucleotide sequence: TGTGCCATCAGTGACCCCGGGGGGTCCGGGGAGCTGTTTTTT. It translates to CAISDPGGSGELFF. The V gene is TRBV10-3, the J gene TRBJ2-2; 7 nucleotides match TRBD2. The V and J ends lost 3 bases and 6 bases, in that order; junction bases with no gene match: 4. The germline V gene encodes CDR1 ENHRY and CDR2 SYGVKD. This CDR3 has 14 residues.

The rearrangement joins TRBV12-5 to TRBJ2-7; unclear D gene. The CDR3 has 17 residues. The V gene lost 4 bases and the J gene lost 5 bases, with 24 bases spanning the gap. CDR1 LGHNT and CDR2 FRNRAP come from the germline V gene. The CDR3 DNA reads as TGTGCTAGTGGTTCCACACTAAGCGATGGTTTTTTTAACGAGCAGTACTTC. It translates to CASGSTLSDGFFNEQYF.

The chain is built from TRBV10-1 and TRBJ2-7; the match to TRBD1 covers 8 bases. J was trimmed by 0 bases and V by 3 bases; bases with no gene match: 10. Germline CDR1 WNHNN, CDR2 SYGVQD (reference sequence). This CDR3 is 17 amino acids long. The CDR3 loop is CASSDSQGTGNSYEQYF. CDR3 coding DNA: TGCGCCAGCAGTGACTCGCAAGGGACAGGCAACTCCTACGAGCAGTACTTC.

The gene calls are TRBV9 and TRBJ1-5; D may be TRBD1 (6 bases). This CDR3 contains 15 residues. The germline V gene has CDR1 SGDLS and CDR2 YYNGEE. Trimming shortened V by 3 bases and J by 4 bases, and 14 bases separated the two germline ends. This CDR3 reads CASSEGGGLNQPQHF. The CDR3 DNA reads TGTGCCAGCAGCGAGGGAGGGGGACTGAATCAGCCCCAGCATTTT.

The chain couples TRBV27 to TRBJ1-1; TRBD1 might be the D (5 bases). Germline V gene data show CDR1 as MNHEY and CDR2 as SMNVEV (reference sequence). The CDR3 runs 15 residues. Trimming removed 5 bases from V and 1 base from J, with 14 bases in between. This CDR3 reads CASSAGRRGNTEAFF. CDR3 nucleotide sequence: TGTGCCAGCAGTGCGGGACGGCGGGGGAACACTGAAGCTTTCTTT.

This clone was found a few times. The rearrangement links TRBV19 to TRBJ2-7, with TRBD2 matching 9 bases. Trimming removed 5 bases from V and 4 bases from J; junction bases left unmatched: 6. The V gene's germline CDR1 is LNHDA and CDR2 SQIVND (reference sequence). The CDR3 has 14 amino acids. The DNA for the CDR3 is TGTGCCAGTAGTTGGGCTAGCGGGGAATACGAGCAGTACTTC. Its protein is CASSWASGEYEQYF.

V gene TRBV2 combines with J gene TRBJ1-1; the match to TRBD1 covers 9 bases. The germline gives CDR1 SNHLY, CDR2 FYNNEI. The V segment lost 9 bases and the J segment 1 base; nucleotides outside the gene matches: 6. The CDR3 runs 14 residues. CDR3 coding DNA: TGTGCCAGTTACAGGGGGCTTGGGAACACTGAAGCTTTCTTT. Translation: CASYRGLGNTEAFF.